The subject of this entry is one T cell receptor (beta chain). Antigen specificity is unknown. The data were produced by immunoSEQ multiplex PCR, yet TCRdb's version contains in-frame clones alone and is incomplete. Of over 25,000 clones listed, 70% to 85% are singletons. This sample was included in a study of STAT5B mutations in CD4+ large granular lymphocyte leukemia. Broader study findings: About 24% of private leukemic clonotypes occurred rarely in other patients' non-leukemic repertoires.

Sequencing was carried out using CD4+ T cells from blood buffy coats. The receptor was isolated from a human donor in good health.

The CDR3 DNA reads as TGCGCCAGCAGCTTGGAGGCCCGGGGCGGGGAGCTGTTTTTT. Its protein product is CASSLEARGGELFF. The gene calls are TRBV5-1 and TRBJ2-2, with D possibly matching TRBD2 (5 bases). Germline-derived CDR1 and CDR2 are SGHRS and YFSETQ. V dropped 0 bases and J dropped 7 bases, with 10 bases sitting between them. The CDR3 length is 14 residues.